The rows below give T cell receptor beta chains drawn from one sample of a study of T-cell memory formation after mild COVID-19. In TCRdb, the 5' RACE reads were re-called with MiXCR into one record per CDR3 protein. The profile covers 90,000 to 120,000 distinct CDR3 sequences, with over 8.5% appearing a single time and roughly two fifths taken by the ten largest. The sequencing sample was made of PBMCs or a T cell subset sorted from them (not recorded which). Receptors were obtained from a man younger than 35 who had mild COVID-19 (a few samples of this study predate the infection). Cell type and time point are not known. Both conserved end residues are part of each CDR3. A D gene is named only where the DNA matches it firmly. Rows may omit the clone size; those that give it use once, few, many or a size class.

J: TRBJ2-1; size: -; V: TRBV12-3/TRBV12-4; D: TRBD2; DNA: TGTGCCAGCAAGATAGCGGGGGGGCCTAAAGAGCAGTTCTTC; CDR3: CASKIAGGPKEQFF
J: TRBJ2-5; size: many; V: TRBV12-3/TRBV12-4; D: TRBD2; DNA: TGTGCCAGCAGTCCCAGCCTTTGGGCACCGGGGGGTGGAGAGACCCAGTACTTC; CDR3: CASSPSLWAPGGGETQYF
J: TRBJ2-3; size: few; V: TRBV5-1; D: TRBD2; DNA: TGCGCCAGCAGCCCCTTACTAGCGGATCAAGATACGCAGTATTTT; CDR3: CASSPLLADQDTQYF
J: TRBJ1-4; size: few; V: TRBV5-1; D: -; DNA: TGCGCCAGCACCCCCCGCGGGGGAGGGGGTAATGAAAAACTGTTTTTT; CDR3: CASTPRGGGGNEKLFF
J: TRBJ2-1; size: -; V: TRBV10-3; D: TRBD2; DNA: TGTGCCTCGGGGCGGGGGGGCGATGAGCAGTTCTTC; CDR3: CASGRGGDEQFF
J: TRBJ2-2; size: few; V: TRBV20-1; D: -; DNA: TGCAGTGCTAGAGATTACTTCTCGGGGACCGGGGAGCTGTTTTTT; CDR3: CSARDYFSGTGELFF
J: TRBJ1-1; size: few; V: TRBV6-5; D: -; DNA: TGTGCCAGCAGTTGGGGGCCCGGGTCTCGTGAAGCTTTCTTT; CDR3: CASSWGPGSREAFF
J: TRBJ1-1; size: -; V: TRBV6-1; D: -; DNA: TGTGCCAGCAGGGTCCCGGGGGGCTACAACACTGAAGCTTTCTTT; CDR3: CASRVPGGYNTEAFF
J: TRBJ2-5; size: many; V: TRBV24-1; D: TRBD2; DNA: TGTGCCACCAGTGATTTCCGGGGGGTCCAAGAGACCCAGTACTTC; CDR3: CATSDFRGVQETQYF
J: TRBJ1-1; size: -; V: TRBV6-5; D: -; DNA: TGTGCCAGCTGGGTCCAAGGAGAAGGAACTGAAGCTTTCTTT; CDR3: CASWVQGEGTEAFF
J: TRBJ2-3; size: few; V: TRBV4-1; D: TRBD2; DNA: TGCGCCAGCAGCCAAGGGCCTAGCGGGAGCACAGATACGCAGTATTTT; CDR3: CASSQGPSGSTDTQYF
J: TRBJ1-1; size: few; V: TRBV7-9; D: -; DNA: TGTGCCAGCAGCCCTTCCGGGGGCTCGGAGGAAGCTTTCTTT; CDR3: CASSPSGGSEEAFF
J: TRBJ2-6; size: few; V: TRBV4-3; D: -; DNA: TGCGCCAGCAGCCAAGATCCGACATCTGGGGCCAACGTCCTGACTTTC; CDR3: CASSQDPTSGANVLTF
J: TRBJ2-2; size: -; V: TRBV7-2; D: TRBD1; DNA: TGTGCCAGCAGCCTCCCCAAACAGGGGGATGACACCGGGGAGCTGTTTTTT; CDR3: CASSLPKQGDDTGELFF
J: TRBJ2-1; size: many; V: TRBV29-1; D: -; DNA: TGCAGCGTTGCCACGGAAAATGAGCAGTTCTTC; CDR3: CSVATENEQFF
J: TRBJ1-1; size: -; V: TRBV15; D: -; DNA: TGTGCCACCAGTAGAACAGGGCGGAGAACTGAAGCTTTCTTT; CDR3: CATSRTGRRTEAFF
J: TRBJ2-7; size: few; V: TRBV12-3/TRBV12-4; D: -; DNA: TGTGCCAGCAGTTTCGTCGTGGGCGGGCAATCCTACGAGCAGTACTTC; CDR3: CASSFVVGGQSYEQYF
J: TRBJ1-1; size: -; V: TRBV18; D: -; DNA: TGTGCCAGCTCACCATCCGGGGGCGAGATGAACACTGAAGCTTTCTTT; CDR3: CASSPSGGEMNTEAFF
J: TRBJ1-4; size: -; V: TRBV7-2; D: -; DNA: TGTGCCAGCAGCCACGGCGGGGACCTGAATTATGAAAAACTGTTTTTT; CDR3: CASSHGGDLNYEKLFF
J: TRBJ2-1; size: many; V: TRBV9; D: -; DNA: TGTGCCAGCAGCGTAGCGGCTAGTGAAGGCAATGAGCAGTTCTTC; CDR3: CASSVAASEGNEQFF
J: TRBJ2-1; size: many; V: TRBV7-2; D: -; DNA: TGTGCCAGCACCAGGGGTGGCAATGAGCAGTTCTTC; CDR3: CASTRGGNEQFF
J: TRBJ1-2; size: few; V: TRBV7-8; D: TRBD1; DNA: TGTGCCAGCAGCTTCGGGACAGGGGACGAAACCTTC; CDR3: CASSFGTGDETF
J: TRBJ2-3; size: few; V: TRBV7-2; D: TRBD2; DNA: TGTGCCAGCAGCTGGCCCACTAGCGGAGAAAGCACAGATACGCAGTATTTT; CDR3: CASSWPTSGESTDTQYF
J: TRBJ1-3; size: -; V: TRBV7-2; D: -; DNA: TGTGCCAGCAGCTTTTCCGGACAGTCCTTCTCTGGAAACACCATATATTTT; CDR3: CASSFSGQSFSGNTIYF
J: TRBJ1-2; size: -; V: TRBV4-1; D: -; DNA: TGCGCCAGCAGCCGCCCAGGACAGAACTATGGCTACACCTTC; CDR3: CASSRPGQNYGYTF
J: TRBJ2-2; size: few; V: TRBV29-1; D: -; DNA: TGCAGCGTCTACGGGGCGTCCGGGGAGCTGTTTTTT; CDR3: CSVYGASGELFF
J: TRBJ1-1; size: -; V: TRBV29-1; D: TRBD1; DNA: TGCAGCGTTAATGCAGGGGGGATATCTACTGAAGCTTTCTTT; CDR3: CSVNAGGISTEAFF
J: TRBJ1-1; size: few; V: TRBV12-3/TRBV12-4; D: -; DNA: TGTGCCAGCAGTTTGTCCAGCCTCGGGACTGAAGCTTTCTTT; CDR3: CASSLSSLGTEAFF
J: TRBJ2-7; size: -; V: TRBV10-1; D: -; DNA: TGCGCCAGCAGCCTTGCCGGGAAACCCTACGAGCAGTACTTC; CDR3: CASSLAGKPYEQYF
J: TRBJ2-1; size: few; V: TRBV13; D: -; DNA: TGTGCCAGCAGTTGGGGGGCTTCGGAAGAGCAGTTCTTC; CDR3: CASSWGASEEQFF
J: TRBJ2-6; size: few; V: TRBV11-2; D: -; DNA: TGTGCCAGCAGCTTAGTACCCGGGTCTCACTCTGGGGCCAACGTCCTGACTTTC; CDR3: CASSLVPGSHSGANVLTF
J: TRBJ1-4; size: -; V: TRBV18; D: TRBD1; DNA: TGTGCCAGCTCACCAGCCGACAGGGCTGATGAAAAACTGTTTTTT; CDR3: CASSPADRADEKLFF
J: TRBJ2-3; size: -; V: TRBV7-9; D: TRBD2; DNA: TGTGCCGTACAGACTAGCGGGGGAAGCACAGATACGCAGTATTTT; CDR3: CAVQTSGGSTDTQYF
J: TRBJ2-3; size: few; V: TRBV6-2/TRBV6-3; D: TRBD2; DNA: TGTGCCAGCACCCTTCGACTAGCGGGGGGGGCAGTCACAGATACGCAGTATTTT; CDR3: CASTLRLAGGAVTDTQYF
J: TRBJ1-5; size: few; V: TRBV6-5; D: TRBD1; DNA: TGTGCCACCGGGCTGGCAGGGGGAAATCAGCCCCAGCATTTT; CDR3: CATGLAGGNQPQHF
J: TRBJ2-2; size: few; V: TRBV6-2/TRBV6-3; D: -; DNA: TGTGCCAGCAGTTCGCGGCAGGGCGGCGGGGAGCTGTTTTTT; CDR3: CASSSRQGGGELFF
J: TRBJ1-2; size: -; V: TRBV7-9; D: -; DNA: TGTGCCAGCAGCTTACCAGACAGTGGGGCTAACTATGGCTACACCTTC; CDR3: CASSLPDSGANYGYTF
J: TRBJ2-5; size: few; V: TRBV7-9; D: -; DNA: TGTGCCAGCAGCTTAACTGGCGGGGAATTTTTTGAGACCCAGTACTTC; CDR3: CASSLTGGEFFETQYF
J: TRBJ2-1; size: many; V: TRBV6-2/TRBV6-3; D: -; DNA: TGTGCCAGCAGTTATCATTTAAGGGGAAATGAGCAGTTCTTC; CDR3: CASSYHLRGNEQFF
J: TRBJ2-3; size: -; V: TRBV20-1; D: TRBD2; DNA: TGCAGTGCCGGACTAGCGGGTGCCGGCACAGATACGCAGTATTTT; CDR3: CSAGLAGAGTDTQYF
J: TRBJ2-7; size: few; V: TRBV11-2; D: -; DNA: TGTGCCAGCAGCTTAAATCGTTGGACCGCCCACGAGCAGTACTTC; CDR3: CASSLNRWTAHEQYF
J: TRBJ2-2; size: -; V: TRBV6-5; D: TRBD2; DNA: TGTGCCAGCAGTTACTCGATAGCGGGGGGTATCGGGGAGCTGTTTTTT; CDR3: CASSYSIAGGIGELFF
J: TRBJ1-2; size: -; V: TRBV5-6; D: -; DNA: TGTGCCAGCATCGACACCTCTAACTATGGCTACACCTTC; CDR3: CASIDTSNYGYTF
J: TRBJ1-2; size: few; V: TRBV6-6; D: TRBD1; DNA: TGTGCCAGCAGTTACCAGACAGGGGGCAGGGAAGCTAACTATGGCTACACCTTC; CDR3: CASSYQTGGREANYGYTF
J: TRBJ1-4; size: -; V: TRBV10-3; D: TRBD1; DNA: TGTGCCATCAGTGAGTTGCCGCGACAGGGCTACGGAACTAATGAAAAACTGTTTTTT; CDR3: CAISELPRQGYGTNEKLFF
J: TRBJ1-2; size: many; V: TRBV5-5; D: TRBD1; DNA: TGTGCCAGCAGCTTGGAAAGACAGGGTTCCTATGGCTACACCTTC; CDR3: CASSLERQGSYGYTF